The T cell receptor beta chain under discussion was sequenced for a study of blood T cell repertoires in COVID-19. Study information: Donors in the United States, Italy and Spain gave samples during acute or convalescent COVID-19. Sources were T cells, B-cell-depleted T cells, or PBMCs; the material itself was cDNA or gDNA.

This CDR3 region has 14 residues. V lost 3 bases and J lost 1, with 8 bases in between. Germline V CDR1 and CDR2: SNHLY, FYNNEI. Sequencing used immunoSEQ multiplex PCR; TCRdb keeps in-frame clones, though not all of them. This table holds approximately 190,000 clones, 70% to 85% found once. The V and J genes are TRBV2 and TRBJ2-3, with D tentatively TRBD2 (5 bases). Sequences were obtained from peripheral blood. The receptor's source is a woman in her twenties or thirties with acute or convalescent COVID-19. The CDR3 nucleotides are TGTGCCAGCAGTGACGGAGGACGCACAGATACGCAGTATTTT. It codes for CASSDGGRTDTQYF.